Following are 9 T cell receptor beta chains from one sample sequenced in a study of T cell responses to AZD1222 COVID-19 vaccine. The repertoire was sequenced with immunoSEQ multiplex PCR; TCRdb's copy has only in-frame clones and lacks some. The sample has approximately 50,000 clones; about 90% are singletons. Source: peripheral blood, taken on day 0 of AZD1222 vaccination. These receptors came from an adult in good health.

This rearrangement joins TRBV10-3 to TRBJ1-4; D gene unclear. This CDR3 has 13 amino acids. V gave up 4 bases and J gave up 5 bases, with 8 bases separating them. From germline, CDR1 is ENHRY and CDR2 SYGVKD. The CDR3 reads CAISVETNEKLFF. Here the CDR3 DNA reads TGTGCCATCAGTGTCGAGACGAATGAAAAACTGTTTTTT.

The chain links TRBV7-9 to TRBJ2-5; possible D gene TRBD2, 5 bases. V gave up 2 bases and J gave up 0 bases, with 7 bases separating them. Looked up from germline, CDR1 is SEHNR and CDR2 is FQNEAQ (reference sequence). The CDR3 is made up of 14 amino acids. The CDR3 DNA sequence: TGTGCCAGCAGCTTATATAGCGACCAAGAGACCCAGTACTTC. Translation: CASSLYSDQETQYF.

The chain joins TRBV7-8 to TRBJ1-1; possible D gene TRBD1, 6 bases. The CDR3 contains 14 residues. V lost 5 bases and J lost 0, with 10 bases in between. Germline V gives CDR1 SGHVS, CDR2 FQNEAQ. The CDR3 DNA reads as TGTGCCAGCAGCCAGGGGACGGTGAACACTGAAGCTTTCTTT. Protein: CASSQGTVNTEAFF.

V is TRBV3-1 (or the pseudogene TRBV3-2) and J is TRBJ1-6; 9 bases align to TRBD1. CDR3 length: 15 amino acids. Per germline, CDR1 LGHDT and CDR2 YNNKEL (reference sequence). Trimming cost V 2 bases and J 5 bases; bases outside gene matches: 1. CDR3 sequence reads: CASSQRQGDNSPLHF. Here the CDR3 DNA reads TGTGCCAGCAGCCAAAGACAGGGGGATAATTCACCCCTCCACTTT.

V gene TRBV5-8 combines with J gene TRBJ1-6, with TRBD1 identical over 10 bases. V lost 4 bases to trimming and J lost 9 bases; unmatched junction nucleotides: 7. The V gene's germline CDR1 is SGHTS and CDR2 YDEGEE. CDR3 length equals 15 residues. This CDR3 is CASSLGTGETSPLHF. CDR3 nucleotides: TGTGCCAGCAGCCTCGGGACAGGGGAGACTTCACCCCTCCACTTT. Drawing the rest from reference TRBV5-8 and TRBJ1-6, the complete variable domain is EAGVTQSPTHLIKTRGQQATLRCSPISGHTSVYWYQQALGLGLQFLLWYDEGEERNRGNFPPRFSGRQFPNYSSELNVNALELEDSALYLCASSLGTGETSPLHFGNGTRLTVT.

This chain connects TRBV2 to TRBJ1-5, with D unresolved. The CDR3 has 14 residues. CDR1 and CDR2 (germline): SNHLY, FYNNEI. Between the trimmed V and J ends, which lost 0 bases and 6 bases, there was a span of 9 bases. DNA for the CDR3: TGTGCCAGCAGTGAAGCGCCAGGTGGTCAGCCCCAGCATTTT. Protein product: CASSEAPGGQPQHF.

The chain links TRBV11-2 to TRBJ2-2; TRBD2 agrees at 7 bases. This CDR3 contains 14 residues. The V segment lost 7 bases and the J segment 7 bases; nucleotides outside the gene matches: 9. Germline V gene lookup returns CDR1 SGHAT and CDR2 FQNNGV. CDR3 sequence reads: CASTKVGGDGELFF. CDR3 sequence (DNA): TGTGCCAGCACCAAAGTGGGAGGGGACGGGGAGCTGTTTTTT.

This chain joins TRBV11-2 and TRBJ2-7; D not resolved. Per the germline V gene, CDR1 is SGHAT and CDR2 is FQNNGV. CDR3 size: 11 residues. The V end lost 5 bases, the J end lost 0 bases, and 2 bases lay between the germline ends. As DNA, the CDR3 is TGTGCCAGCAGCCCCTCCTACGAGCAGTACTTC. This encodes CASSPSYEQYF.

The chain recombines TRBV15 with TRBJ2-4; 9 nucleotides align to TRBD2. The germline gives CDR1 LNHNV, CDR2 YYDKDF (reference sequence). Germline trimming cut 1 base from V and 7 bases from J; bases unmatched to any gene: 8. The CDR3 loop spans 16 amino acids. CDR3: CATSRGSSGEGNIQYF. The CDR3 DNA follows: TGTGCCACCAGCAGAGGGTCTAGCGGGGAAGGTAACATTCAGTACTTC.